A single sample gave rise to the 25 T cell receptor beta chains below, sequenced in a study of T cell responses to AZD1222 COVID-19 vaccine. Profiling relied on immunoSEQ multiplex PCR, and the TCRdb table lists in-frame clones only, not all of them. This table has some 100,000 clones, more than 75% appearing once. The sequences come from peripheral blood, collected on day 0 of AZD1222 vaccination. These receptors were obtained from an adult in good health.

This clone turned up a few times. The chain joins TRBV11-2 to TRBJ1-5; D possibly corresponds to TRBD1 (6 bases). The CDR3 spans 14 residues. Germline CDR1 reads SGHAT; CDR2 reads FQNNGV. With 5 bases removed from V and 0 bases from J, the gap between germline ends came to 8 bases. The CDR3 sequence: CASSQQGSNQPQHF. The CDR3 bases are TGTGCCAGCAGCCAACAGGGTAGCAATCAGCCCCAGCATTTT.

The CDR3 spells CASSEVGRGTEAFF. CDR3 bases: TGCGCCAGCAGTGAGGTAGGGAGAGGCACTGAAGCTTTCTTT. V is TRBV10-2 and J is TRBJ1-1; D unresolved. Trimming cost V 2 bases and J 4 bases, with 11 bases left between them. The CDR3 has 14 amino acids. The germline V gene has CDR1 WSHSY and CDR2 SAAADI.

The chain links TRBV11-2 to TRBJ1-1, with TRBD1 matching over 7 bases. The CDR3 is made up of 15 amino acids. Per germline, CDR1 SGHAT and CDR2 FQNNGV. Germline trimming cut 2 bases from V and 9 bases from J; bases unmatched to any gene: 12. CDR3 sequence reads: CASSLRPLTGVKAFF. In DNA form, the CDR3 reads TGTGCCAGCAGCTTAAGACCTTTAACAGGGGTTAAAGCTTTCTTT.

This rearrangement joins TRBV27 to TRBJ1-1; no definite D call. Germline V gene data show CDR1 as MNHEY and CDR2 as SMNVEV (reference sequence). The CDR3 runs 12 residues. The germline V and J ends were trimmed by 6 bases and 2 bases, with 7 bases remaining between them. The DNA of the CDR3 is TGTGCCAGCAGGGACCCCAACACTGAAGCTTTCTTT. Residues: CASRDPNTEAFF.

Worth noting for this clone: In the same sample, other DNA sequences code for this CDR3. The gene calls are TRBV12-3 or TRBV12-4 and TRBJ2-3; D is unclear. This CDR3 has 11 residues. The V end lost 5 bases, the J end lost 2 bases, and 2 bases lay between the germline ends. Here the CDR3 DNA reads TGTGCCAGCAGTCTCACAGATACGCAGTATTTT. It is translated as CASSLTDTQYF.

CDR3 nucleotide sequence: TGTGCCAGCAGTCCGGGACCCTACGAGCAGTACTTC. Residues: CASSPGPYEQYF. This sequence joins TRBV12-3 or TRBV12-4 and TRBJ2-7, with D perhaps matching TRBD1 or TRBD2 (5 bases each). V lost 5 bases and J 2 bases, leaving 7 bases between the germline ends. CDR3 size: 12 residues.

As DNA, the CDR3 is TGTGCCAGTACGGGGGAACAGGGGAACACTGAAGCTTTCTTT. Translation gives CASTGEQGNTEAFF. This chain joins TRBV19 and TRBJ1-1; tentative D call: TRBD1 (6 bases). CDR3 length equals 14 residues. Trimming cost V 7 bases and J 1 base, with 13 bases left between them. CDR1 is LNHDA, CDR2 SQIVND, per germline (reference sequence).

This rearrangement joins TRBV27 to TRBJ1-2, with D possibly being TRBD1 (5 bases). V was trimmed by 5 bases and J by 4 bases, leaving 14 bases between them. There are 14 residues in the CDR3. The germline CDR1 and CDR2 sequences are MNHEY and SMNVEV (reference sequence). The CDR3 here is CASSSWGTLYGYTF. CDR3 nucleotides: TGTGCCAGCAGTAGCTGGGGCACCCTCTATGGCTACACCTTC.

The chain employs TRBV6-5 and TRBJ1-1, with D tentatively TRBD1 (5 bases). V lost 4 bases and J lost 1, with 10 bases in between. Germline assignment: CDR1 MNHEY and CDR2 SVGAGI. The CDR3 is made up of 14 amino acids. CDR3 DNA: TGTGCCAGCAGTTGGACCAGGGCGAACACTGAAGCTTTCTTT. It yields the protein CASSWTRANTEAFF.

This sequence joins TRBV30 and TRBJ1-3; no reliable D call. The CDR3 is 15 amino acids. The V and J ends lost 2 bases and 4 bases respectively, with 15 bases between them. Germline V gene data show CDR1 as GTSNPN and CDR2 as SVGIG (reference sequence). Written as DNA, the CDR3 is TGTGCCTGGAGTTCCCCTCAGGCGGGCGGAAACACCATATATTTT. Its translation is CAWSSPQAGGNTIYF.

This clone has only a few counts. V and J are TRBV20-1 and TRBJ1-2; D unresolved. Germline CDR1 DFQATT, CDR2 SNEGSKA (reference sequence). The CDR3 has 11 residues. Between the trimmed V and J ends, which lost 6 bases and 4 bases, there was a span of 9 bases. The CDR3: CSARTTYGYTF. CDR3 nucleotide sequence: TGCAGTGCGCGGACTACCTATGGCTACACCTTC.

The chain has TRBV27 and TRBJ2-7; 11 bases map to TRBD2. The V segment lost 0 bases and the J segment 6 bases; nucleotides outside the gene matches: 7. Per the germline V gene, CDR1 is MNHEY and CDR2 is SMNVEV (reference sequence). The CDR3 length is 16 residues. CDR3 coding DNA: TGTGCCAGCAGTTTATCCCATAGCGGGAGGGCCTCCGAGCAGTACTTC. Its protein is CASSLSHSGRASEQYF.

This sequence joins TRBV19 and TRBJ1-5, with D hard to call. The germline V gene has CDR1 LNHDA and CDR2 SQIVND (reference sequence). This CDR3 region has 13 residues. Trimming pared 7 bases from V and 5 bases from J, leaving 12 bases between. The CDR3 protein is CASTSQSDQPQHF. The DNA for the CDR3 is TGTGCCAGTACCTCACAATCTGATCAGCCCCAGCATTTT.

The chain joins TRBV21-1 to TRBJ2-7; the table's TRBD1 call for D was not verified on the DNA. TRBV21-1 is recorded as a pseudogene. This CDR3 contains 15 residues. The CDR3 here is CASSKDRDRGYEQYF. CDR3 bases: TGTGCCAGCAGCAAAGATCGCGACAGAGGCTACGAGCAGTACTTC.

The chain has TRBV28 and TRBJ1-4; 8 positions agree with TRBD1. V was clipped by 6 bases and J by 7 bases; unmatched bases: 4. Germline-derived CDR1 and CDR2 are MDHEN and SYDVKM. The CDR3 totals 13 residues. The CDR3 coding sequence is TGTGCCAGCAGGAAGGACAGGGTTGAAAAACTGTTTTTT. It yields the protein CASRKDRVEKLFF.

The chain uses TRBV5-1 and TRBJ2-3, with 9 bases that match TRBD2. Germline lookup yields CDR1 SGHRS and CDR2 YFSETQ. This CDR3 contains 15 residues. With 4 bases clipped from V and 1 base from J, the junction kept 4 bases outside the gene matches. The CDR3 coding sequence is TGCGCCAGCAGCCCCCGGACTAGCGGCACAGATACGCAGTATTTT. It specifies CASSPRTSGTDTQYF.

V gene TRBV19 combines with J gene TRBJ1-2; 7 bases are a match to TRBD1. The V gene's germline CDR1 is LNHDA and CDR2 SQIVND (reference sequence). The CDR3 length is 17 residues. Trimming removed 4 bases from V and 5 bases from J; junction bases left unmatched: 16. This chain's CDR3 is CASSTWDRDSEGYGYTF. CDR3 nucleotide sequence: TGTGCCAGTAGTACTTGGGACCGGGACAGTGAGGGTTATGGCTACACCTTC.

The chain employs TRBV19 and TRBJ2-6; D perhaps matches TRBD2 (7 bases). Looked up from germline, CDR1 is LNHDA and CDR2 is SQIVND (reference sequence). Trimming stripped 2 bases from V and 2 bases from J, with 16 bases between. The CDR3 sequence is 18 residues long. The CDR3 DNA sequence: TGTGCCAGTAGTATAAGGAGGGAGGGGGGCACTGGGGCCAACGTCCTGACTTTC. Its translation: CASSIRREGGTGANVLTF. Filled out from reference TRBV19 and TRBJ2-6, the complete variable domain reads DGGITQSPKYLFRKEGQNVTLSCEQNLNHDAMYWYRQDPGQGLRLIYYSQIVNDFQKGDIAEGYSVSREKKESFPLTVTSAQKNPTAFYLCASSIRREGGTGANVLTFGAGSRLTVL.

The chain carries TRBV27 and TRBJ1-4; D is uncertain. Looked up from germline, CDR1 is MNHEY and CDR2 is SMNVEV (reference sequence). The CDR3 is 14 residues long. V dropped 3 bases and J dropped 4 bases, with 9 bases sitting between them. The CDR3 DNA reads TGTGCCAGCAGTTTGCGGGAAAATAATGAAAAACTGTTTTTT. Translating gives CASSLRENNEKLFF. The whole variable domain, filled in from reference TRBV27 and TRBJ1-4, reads EAQVTQNPRYLITVTGKKLTVTCSQNMNHEYMSWYRQDPGLGLRQIYYSMNVEVTDKGDVPEGYKVSRKEKRNFPLILESPSPNQTSLYFCASSLRENNEKLFFGSGTQLSVL.

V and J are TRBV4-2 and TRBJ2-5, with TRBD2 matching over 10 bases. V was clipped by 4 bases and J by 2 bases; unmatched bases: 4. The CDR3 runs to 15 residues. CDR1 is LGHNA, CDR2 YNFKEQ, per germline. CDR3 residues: CASSPSGGEQETQYF. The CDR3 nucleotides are TGTGCCAGCAGCCCTAGCGGGGGTGAGCAAGAGACCCAGTACTTC.

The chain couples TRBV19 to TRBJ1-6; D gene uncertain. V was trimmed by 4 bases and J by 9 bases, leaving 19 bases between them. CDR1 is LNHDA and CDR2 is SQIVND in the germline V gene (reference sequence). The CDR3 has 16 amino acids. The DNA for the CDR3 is TGTGCCAGTAGTAAAATGGCGGGCCACGAGGGTTCACCCCTCCACTTT. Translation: CASSKMAGHEGSPLHF.

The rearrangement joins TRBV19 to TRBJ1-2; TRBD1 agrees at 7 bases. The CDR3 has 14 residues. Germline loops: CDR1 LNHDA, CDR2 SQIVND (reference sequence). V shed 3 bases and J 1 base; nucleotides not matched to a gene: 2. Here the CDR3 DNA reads TGTGCCAGTAGTATCGACAGGGATAACTATGGCTACACCTTC. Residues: CASSIDRDNYGYTF.

The CDR3 DNA reads as TGTGCCAGCAGTGCGCCGATGAACACTGAAGCTTTCTTT. It encodes CASSAPMNTEAFF. The rearrangement joins TRBV2 to TRBJ1-1; D remains unclear. Germline V gene sequence: CDR1 SNHLY, CDR2 FYNNEI. The germline V and J ends were trimmed by 4 bases and 0 bases, with 6 bases remaining between them. The CDR3 totals 13 residues.

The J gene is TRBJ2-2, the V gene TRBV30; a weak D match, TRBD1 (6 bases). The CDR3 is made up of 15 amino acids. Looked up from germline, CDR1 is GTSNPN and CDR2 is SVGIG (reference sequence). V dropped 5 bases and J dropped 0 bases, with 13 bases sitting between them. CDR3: CAWEVTGTNTGELFF. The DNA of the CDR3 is TGTGCCTGGGAGGTGACAGGAACGAACACCGGGGAGCTGTTTTTT.

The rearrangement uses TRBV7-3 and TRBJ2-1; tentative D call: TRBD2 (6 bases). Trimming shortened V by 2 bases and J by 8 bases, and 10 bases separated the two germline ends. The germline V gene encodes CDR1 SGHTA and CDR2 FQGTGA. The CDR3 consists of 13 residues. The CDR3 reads CASSLGLAYEQFF. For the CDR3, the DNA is TGTGCCAGCAGCTTAGGTCTAGCGTATGAGCAGTTCTTC.